This T cell receptor (beta chain) was sequenced during a study of T cell repertoires in cytomegalovirus infection. On the study more broadly: Both CMV infection and a matching HLA type were indicated by public TCR beta signatures.

A word on this clonotype: No antigen is known for it.

CDR3 length: 18 residues. With 1 base removed from V and 6 bases from J, the gap between germline ends came to 22 bases. Germline lookup yields CDR1 SGHVT and CDR2 SQSDAQ. MiXCR was run by TCRdb on the reads, yielding one entry per CDR3 protein. The sample lists about 470,000 distinct CDR3 sequences, roughly 46% occurring once. The source is a human donor in good health (CMV status not recorded). Some clones in this sample may be carry-over from other donors' samples. The chain employs TRBV7-4 and TRBJ2-1; a possible D gene is TRBD2 (5 bases). The sample in question was cultured PBMCs, obtained from culture after CMV antigen stimulation. The DNA for the CDR3 is TGTGCCAGCAGCTTAGGAATTATGCCAGCGGAGATCTTCAATGAGCAGTTCTTC. The encoded protein is CASSLGIMPAEIFNEQFF.